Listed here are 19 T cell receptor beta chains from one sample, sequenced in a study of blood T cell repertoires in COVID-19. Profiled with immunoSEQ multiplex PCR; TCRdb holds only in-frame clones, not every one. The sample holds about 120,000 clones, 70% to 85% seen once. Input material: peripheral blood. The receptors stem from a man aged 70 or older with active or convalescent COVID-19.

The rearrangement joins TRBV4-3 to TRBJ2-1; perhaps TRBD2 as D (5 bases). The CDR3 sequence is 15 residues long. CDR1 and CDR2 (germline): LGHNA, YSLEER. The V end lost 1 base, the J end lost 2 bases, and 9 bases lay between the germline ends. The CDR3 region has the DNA TGCGCCAGCAGCCAAGTGAGGGCCCCCTACAATGAGCAGTTCTTC. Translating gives CASSQVRAPYNEQFF.

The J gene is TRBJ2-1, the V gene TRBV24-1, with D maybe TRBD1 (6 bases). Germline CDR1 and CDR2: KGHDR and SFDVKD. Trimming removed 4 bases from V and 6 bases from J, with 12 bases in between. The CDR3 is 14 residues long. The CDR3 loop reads CATSDKTGVNEQFF. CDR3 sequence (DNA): TGTGCCACCAGTGACAAGACAGGAGTCAATGAGCAGTTCTTC.

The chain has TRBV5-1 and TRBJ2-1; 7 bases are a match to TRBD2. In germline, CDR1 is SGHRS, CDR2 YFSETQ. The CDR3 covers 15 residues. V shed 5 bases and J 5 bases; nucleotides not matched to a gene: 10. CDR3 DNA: TGCGCCAGCAGGGGCGGACTAGAACCTAACAATGAGCAGTTCTTC. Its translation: CASRGGLEPNNEQFF.

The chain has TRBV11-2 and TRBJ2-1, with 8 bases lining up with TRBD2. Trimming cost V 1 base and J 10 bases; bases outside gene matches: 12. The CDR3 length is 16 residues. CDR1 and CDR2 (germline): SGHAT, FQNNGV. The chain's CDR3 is CASSLGRTSSIGEQFF. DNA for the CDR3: TGTGCCAGCAGCTTAGGTCGGACTAGCTCAATTGGGGAGCAGTTCTTC.

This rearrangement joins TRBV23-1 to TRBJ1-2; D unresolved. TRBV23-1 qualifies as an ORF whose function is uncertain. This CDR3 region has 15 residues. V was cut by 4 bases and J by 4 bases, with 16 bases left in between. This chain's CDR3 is CASSLTIRLPYGYTF. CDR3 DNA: TGCGCCAGCAGTCTTACAATACGACTTCCCTATGGCTACACCTTC.

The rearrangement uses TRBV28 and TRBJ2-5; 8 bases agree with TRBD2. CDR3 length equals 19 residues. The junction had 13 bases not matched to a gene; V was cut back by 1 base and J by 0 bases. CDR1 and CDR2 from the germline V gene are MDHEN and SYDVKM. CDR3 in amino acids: CASSLYPLSVLADQETQYF. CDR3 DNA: TGTGCCAGCAGTTTATACCCTCTTTCCGTACTAGCGGACCAAGAGACCCAGTACTTC.

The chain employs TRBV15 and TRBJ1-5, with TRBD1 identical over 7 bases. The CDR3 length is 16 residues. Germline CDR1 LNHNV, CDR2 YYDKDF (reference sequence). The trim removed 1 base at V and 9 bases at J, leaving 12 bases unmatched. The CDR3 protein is CATSRANGDRGWPQHF. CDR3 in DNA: TGTGCCACCAGCAGAGCCAATGGGGACAGAGGATGGCCCCAGCATTTT.

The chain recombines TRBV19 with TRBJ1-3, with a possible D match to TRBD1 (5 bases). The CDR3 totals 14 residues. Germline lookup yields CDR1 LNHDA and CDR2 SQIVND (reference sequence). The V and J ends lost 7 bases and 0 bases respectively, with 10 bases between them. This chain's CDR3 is CASKDTSSGNTIYF. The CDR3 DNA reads TGTGCCAGTAAGGACACAAGCTCTGGAAACACCATATATTTT.

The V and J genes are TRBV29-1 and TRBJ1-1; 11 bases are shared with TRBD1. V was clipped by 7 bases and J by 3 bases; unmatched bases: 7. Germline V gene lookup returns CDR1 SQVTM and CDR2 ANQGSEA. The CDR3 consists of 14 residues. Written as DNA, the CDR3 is TGCAGCGCCGGCCGGACAGGGGGCTACACTGAAGCTTTCTTT. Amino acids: CSAGRTGGYTEAFF.

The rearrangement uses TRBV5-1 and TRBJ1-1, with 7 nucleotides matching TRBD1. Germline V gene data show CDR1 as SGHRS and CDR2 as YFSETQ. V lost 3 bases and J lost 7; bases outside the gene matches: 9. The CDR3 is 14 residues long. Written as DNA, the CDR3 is TGCGCCAGCAGCTCCTCGACAGGGTTCGTTGAAGCTTTCTTT. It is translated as CASSSSTGFVEAFF. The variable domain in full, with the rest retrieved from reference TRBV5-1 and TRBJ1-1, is KAGVTQTPRYLIKTRGQQVTLSCSPISGHRSVSWYQQTPGQGLQFLFEYFSETQRNKGNFPGRFSGRQFSNSRSEMNVSTLELGDSALYLCASSSSTGFVEAFFGQGTRLTVV.

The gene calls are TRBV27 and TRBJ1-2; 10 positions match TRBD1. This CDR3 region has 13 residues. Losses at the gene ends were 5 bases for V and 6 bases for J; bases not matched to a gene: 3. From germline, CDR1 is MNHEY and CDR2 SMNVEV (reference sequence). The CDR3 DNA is TGTGCCAGCAGTAGGGACAGGGGTAATGGCTACACCTTC. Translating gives CASSRDRGNGYTF.

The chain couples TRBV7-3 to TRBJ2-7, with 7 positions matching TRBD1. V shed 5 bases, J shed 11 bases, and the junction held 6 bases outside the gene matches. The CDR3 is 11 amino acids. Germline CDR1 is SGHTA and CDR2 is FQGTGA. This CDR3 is CASSTHRGEYF. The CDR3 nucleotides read TGTGCCAGCAGCACACACAGGGGAGAGTACTTC.

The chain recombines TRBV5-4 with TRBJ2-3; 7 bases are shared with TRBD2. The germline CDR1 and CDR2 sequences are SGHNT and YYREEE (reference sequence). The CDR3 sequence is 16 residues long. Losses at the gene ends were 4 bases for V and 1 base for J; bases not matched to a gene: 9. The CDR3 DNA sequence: TGTGCCAGCAGCCCCCCTGGGGGGAGGGGCACAGATACGCAGTATTTT. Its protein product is CASSPPGGRGTDTQYF.

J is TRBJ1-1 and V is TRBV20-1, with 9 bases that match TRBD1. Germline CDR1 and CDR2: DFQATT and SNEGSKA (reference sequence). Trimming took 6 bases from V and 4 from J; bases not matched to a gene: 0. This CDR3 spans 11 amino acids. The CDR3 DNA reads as TGCAGTGCGACAGGGGGCACTGAAGCTTTCTTT. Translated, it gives CSATGGTEAFF.

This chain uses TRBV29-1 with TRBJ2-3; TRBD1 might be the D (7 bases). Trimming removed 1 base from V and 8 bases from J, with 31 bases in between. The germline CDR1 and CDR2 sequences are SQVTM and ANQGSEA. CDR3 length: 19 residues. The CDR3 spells CSVEARGGGTAIRVGTQYF. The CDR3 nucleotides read TGCAGCGTTGAAGCGAGGGGCGGAGGGACAGCTATCCGGGTGGGTACGCAGTATTTT.

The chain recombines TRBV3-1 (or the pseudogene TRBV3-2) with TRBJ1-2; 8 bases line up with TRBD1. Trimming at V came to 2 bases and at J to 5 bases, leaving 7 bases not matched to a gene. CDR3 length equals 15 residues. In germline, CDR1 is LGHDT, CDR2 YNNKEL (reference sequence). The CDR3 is CASSQRAGGGYGYTF. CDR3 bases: TGTGCCAGCAGCCAACGCGCAGGGGGCGGGTATGGCTACACCTTC.

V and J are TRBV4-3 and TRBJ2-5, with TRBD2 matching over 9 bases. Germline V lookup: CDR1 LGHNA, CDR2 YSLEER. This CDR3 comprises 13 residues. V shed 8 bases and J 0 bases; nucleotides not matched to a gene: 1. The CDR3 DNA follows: TGCGCCAGCGCGGGAGGGTACCAAGAGACCCAGTACTTC. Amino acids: CASAGGYQETQYF.

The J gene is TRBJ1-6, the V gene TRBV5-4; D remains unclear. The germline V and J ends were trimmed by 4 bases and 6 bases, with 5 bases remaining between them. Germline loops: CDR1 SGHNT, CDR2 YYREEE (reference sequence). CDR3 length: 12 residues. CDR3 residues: CASSIFNSPLHF. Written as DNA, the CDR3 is TGTGCCAGCAGCATCTTTAATTCACCCCTCCACTTT. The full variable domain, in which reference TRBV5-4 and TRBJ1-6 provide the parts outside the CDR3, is ETGVTQSPTHLIKTRGQQVTLRCSSQSGHNTVSWYQQALGQGPQFIFQYYREEENGRGNFPPRFSGLQFPNYSSELNVNALELDDSALYLCASSIFNSPLHFGNGTRLTVT.

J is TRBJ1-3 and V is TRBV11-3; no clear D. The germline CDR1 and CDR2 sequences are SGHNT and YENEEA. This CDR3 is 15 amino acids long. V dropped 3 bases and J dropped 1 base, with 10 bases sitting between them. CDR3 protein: CASSFNAGSGNTIYF. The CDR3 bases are TGTGCCAGCAGCTTTAACGCGGGATCTGGAAACACCATATATTTT. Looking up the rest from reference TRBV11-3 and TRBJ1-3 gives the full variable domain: EAGVVQSPRYKIIEKKQPVAFWCNPISGHNTLYWYLQNLGQGPELLIRYENEEAVDDSQLPKDRFSAERLKGVDSTLKIQPAELGDSAVYLCASSFNAGSGNTIYFGEGSWLTVV.